A selection of T cell receptor beta chains follows, all from one sample in a study of T cells in localized non-small cell lung cancer. This table comes from immunoSEQ multiplex PCR, and its TCRdb copy is limited to in-frame clones, with some not included. The sample includes approximately 150,000 clones, roughly 90% seen only once; the top ten take approximately 1.5%. The sequences come from peripheral blood, collected before any cancer treatment. The receptor source for this set is a female donor of 60 years or more with stage I lung adenocarcinoma. The CDR3 runs from the conserved cysteine through the conserved F or W. D genes are given only for firm matches. Size values are once, few and many counts, or a class for expanded clones, and some rows have none.

CASSLGSQVAEAFF	TGTGCCAGCAGCCTGGGATCCCAGGTCGCTGAAGCTTTCTTT	.	TRBV5-8	TRBJ1-1	.
CASTPPAGYGYTF	TGTGCCAGCACCCCTCCAGCGGGATATGGCTACACCTTC	.	TRBV7-8	TRBJ1-2	.
CASSFALGQYGYTF	TGTGCCAGCAGCTTCGCACTAGGACAGTATGGCTACACCTTC	.	TRBV5-4	TRBJ1-2	.
CSVAKGETQYF	TGCAGCGTTGCCAAGGGAGAGACCCAGTACTTC	.	TRBV29-1	TRBJ2-5	.
CASSDGLAAIYNEQFF	TGTGCCAGCAGTGATGGACTAGCGGCAATATACAATGAGCAGTTCTTC	TRBD2	TRBV2	TRBJ2-1	many
CASKGPLNTGELFF	TGCGCCAGCAAGGGACCACTAAACACCGGGGAGCTGTTTTTT	.	TRBV4-1	TRBJ2-2	.
CAWSLGGQLAYEQYF	TGTGCCTGGAGTTTGGGTGGACAGTTGGCGTACGAGCAGTACTTC	.	TRBV30	TRBJ2-7	.
CSWRSSGAQHF	TGCAGCTGGAGATCCTCTGGGGCCCAGCATTTT	.	TRBV20-1	TRBJ1-5	.
CASSRDYSSYEQYF	TGTGCCAGCTCGCGGGACTATTCCTCCTACGAGCAGTACTTC	TRBD2	TRBV18	TRBJ2-7	.
CASSLGGTALGRELFF	TGTGCCAGCAGCTTGGGGGGTACCGCCCTAGGGAGGGAGCTGTTTTTT	.	TRBV5-6	TRBJ2-2	.
CSVGDRALEKLFF	TGCAGCGTTGGGGACAGAGCACTTGAAAAACTGTTTTTT	TRBD1	TRBV29-1	TRBJ1-4	.
CASSLWGEIGNQPQHF	TGTGCCAGCAGCCTCTGGGGGGAAATTGGCAATCAGCCCCAGCATTTT	.	TRBV7-8	TRBJ1-5	few
CATSRLGTSRPLDSSTDTQYF	TGTGCCACCAGCAGACTTGGGACTAGCCGACCCCTAGACTCTAGCACAGATACGCAGTATTTT	TRBD2	TRBV15	TRBJ2-3	.
CASSPTGPNQPQHF	TGCGCCAGCAGCCCGACAGGGCCAAATCAGCCCCAGCATTTT	TRBD1	TRBV5-1	TRBJ1-5	few
CASSQGDQNTGELFF	TGCGCCAGCAGCCAAGGGGACCAGAACACCGGGGAGCTGTTTTTT	.	TRBV4-1	TRBJ2-2	few
CASSLVPGNSYEQYF	TGCGCCAGCAGCTTGGTACCAGGAAACTCCTACGAGCAGTACTTC	.	TRBV5-1	TRBJ2-7	.
CASTPPRGWTQYF	TGTGCCAGCACCCCGCCCCGCGGATGGACCCAGTACTTC	.	TRBV28	TRBJ2-5	.
CASSERGRGPHYNEQFF	TGTGCCAGCAGTGAAAGAGGTAGGGGACCCCACTACAATGAGCAGTTCTTC	.	TRBV6-1	TRBJ2-1	once
CASSPGATDYEQYF	TGTGCCAGCAGCCCTGGGGCTACCGACTACGAGCAGTACTTC	.	TRBV11-3	TRBJ2-7	.
CASSLRAGDGAKNIQYF	TGTGCCAGCAGCTTAAGGGCGGGAGACGGGGCCAAAAACATTCAGTACTTC	TRBD2	TRBV7-9	TRBJ2-4	.
CASSAGVGLEHSYEQYF	TGTGCCAGCAGCGCAGGGGTTGGTCTCGAACACTCCTACGAGCAGTACTTC	.	TRBV7-9	TRBJ2-7	.
CASRDFRQRLSGNTIYF	TGCGCCAGCAGGGACTTTCGACAGCGCCTCTCTGGAAACACCATATATTTT	.	TRBV10-1	TRBJ1-3	.
CASTDSNYGYTF	TGTGCCAGCACCGACTCTAACTATGGCTACACCTTC	.	TRBV28	TRBJ1-2	few
CASSPAAGRDEQFF	TGCGCCAGCAGCCCGGCGGCGGGGAGGGATGAGCAGTTCTTC	TRBD2	TRBV5-1	TRBJ2-1	.
CASSLTGQRYEQYF	TGTGCCAGCAGTTTAACAGGACAGAGATACGAGCAGTACTTC	.	TRBV27	TRBJ2-7	.
CASSPYVAGPTEAFF	TGCGCCAGCAGCCCCTATGTAGCGGGGCCCACTGAAGCTTTCTTT	.	TRBV5-1	TRBJ1-1	.
CASSKRLAGANVLTF	TGTGCCAGCAGTAAACGCCTCGCTGGGGCCAACGTCCTGACTTTC	.	TRBV28	TRBJ2-6	.
CASSDKGQSTPYEQYF	TGTGCCAGCAGTGATAAGGGACAATCGACCCCCTACGAGCAGTACTTC	.	TRBV6-1	TRBJ2-7	.
CASSQQDRVGYTF	TGTGCCAGCAGTCAACAAGACAGGGTTGGCTACACCTTC	TRBD1	TRBV28	TRBJ1-2	.
CASSLPGSNEQFF	TGTGCCAGCAGTTTACCCGGTTCTAATGAGCAGTTCTTC	.	TRBV28	TRBJ2-1	few
CASSELGGRTEAFF	TGCGCCAGCAGTGAGCTCGGGGGAAGGACTGAAGCTTTCTTT	.	TRBV10-2	TRBJ1-1	once
CASSITGRDSFYGYTF	TGTGCCAGTAGTATAACGGGCAGGGATTCCTTCTATGGCTACACCTTC	.	TRBV19	TRBJ1-2	.
CASSLWQTSGSWSSYNEQFF	TGTGCCAGCAGTTTATGGCAGACTAGCGGGAGTTGGAGCTCCTACAATGAGCAGTTCTTC	TRBD2	TRBV28	TRBJ2-1	.
CAISESAGSGYGYTF	TGTGCCATCAGTGAGTCGGCAGGGTCTGGCTATGGCTACACCTTC	.	TRBV10-3	TRBJ1-2	.
CASSTPDSLGYTF	TGTGCCAGTAGTACCCCGGACAGTCTTGGCTACACCTTC	.	TRBV19	TRBJ1-2	.
CASRAPGTGDGDTQYF	TGTGCCAGCAGGGCCCCCGGGACAGGGGACGGAGATACGCAGTATTTT	TRBD1	TRBV28	TRBJ2-3	.
CASSSSAGGPSGELFF	TGTGCCAGCAGCTCATCAGCGGGAGGGCCGTCCGGGGAGCTGTTTTTT	TRBD2	TRBV5-6	TRBJ2-2	.
CAITEGQGRPQHF	TGTGCCATCACTGAGGGACAGGGCCGGCCCCAGCATTTT	TRBD1	TRBV10-3	TRBJ1-5	.
CASNPRDRINQPQHF	TGTGCCAGCAACCCTCGCGACAGGATCAATCAGCCCCAGCATTTT	.	TRBV28	TRBJ1-5	.
CASSPSGIGLEAFF	TGCGCCAGCAGCCCCTCCGGGATCGGGTTAGAAGCTTTCTTT	.	TRBV4-1	TRBJ1-1	.
CASSQSWTSFYEQYF	TGTGCCAGCAGCCAATCGTGGACTAGCTTCTACGAGCAGTACTTC	TRBD2	TRBV7-9	TRBJ2-7	.